The T cell receptor (beta chain) described here comes from a study of blood T cell repertoires in COVID-19. The CDR3 has 14 amino acids. Trimming removed 11 bases at V and 7 bases at J, with 23 bases between. Germline CDR1 is MNHNY and CDR2 is SVGAGI (reference sequence). Using immunoSEQ multiplex PCR, the repertoire was profiled, and TCRdb retains in-frame clones only, with some absent. The sample carries some 70,000 clones, 79% recorded once. Sample: peripheral blood. J is TRBJ2-5 and V is TRBV6-6; possibly TRBD1 for D (5 bases). The TCR sequence derives from a woman in her sixties or seventies with acute or convalescent COVID-19. Here the CDR3 DNA reads TGTGCCGGCCGGCGACAAGGGGCCGAAGGGACCCAGTACTTC. As protein: CAGRRQGAEGTQYF.